Each of the 24 T cell receptor beta chains below was sequenced from the same sample in a study of blood T cell repertoires in COVID-19. Method: immunoSEQ multiplex PCR; TCRdb's copy keeps in-frame clones and lacks some. Of about 340,000 clones listed, around 90% are singletons. The specimen sequenced was PBMCs or T cells enriched from blood (not recorded which). These receptors all stem from a woman between 25 and 40 years old who had recovered from COVID-19.

The J gene is TRBJ1-6, the V gene TRBV5-4; D unresolved. Trimming shortened V by 5 bases and J by 11 bases, and 11 bases separated the two germline ends. Germline lookup yields CDR1 SGHNT and CDR2 YYREEE (reference sequence). CDR3 length: 12 residues. In DNA, the CDR3 is TGTGCCAGCAGTTTCCCCACGGCACCCCTCCACTTT. Its protein product is CASSFPTAPLHF.

V is TRBV4-1 and J is TRBJ2-7; D may be TRBD1 (7 bases). The CDR3 contains 15 residues. Germline lookup yields CDR1 MGHRA and CDR2 YSYEKL. V was trimmed by 0 bases and J by 4 bases, leaving 13 bases between them. CDR3 sequence reads: CASSQERGRGYEQYF. The DNA of the CDR3 is TGCGCCAGCAGCCAAGAGAGGGGGCGGGGATACGAGCAGTACTTC.

In the case of this clone: An end of the junction does not agree with germline; a read error may underlie this. The chain links TRBV2 to TRBJ2-3, with a possible D match to TRBD2 (5 bases). The CDR3 totals 11 residues. Germline CDR1 and CDR2: SNHLY and FYNNEI. The CDR3 region is CASTSMRAGHF. In nucleotides, the CDR3 is TGTGCCAGCACCTCCATGAGGGCTGGGCATTTT.

The chain employs TRBV2 and TRBJ1-3; D is undetermined. CDR1 and CDR2 from the germline V gene are SNHLY and FYNNEI. V lost 7 bases to trimming and J lost 6 bases, with 13 bases between them. The CDR3 runs to 13 residues. The CDR3 protein is CASMREEVNTIYF. The CDR3 coding sequence is TGTGCCAGCATGCGGGAAGAGGTAAACACCATATATTTT.

The chain is built from TRBV5-1 and TRBJ2-5; 9 bases line up with TRBD1. Per germline, CDR1 SGHRS and CDR2 YFSETQ. The CDR3 has 14 amino acids. V shed 7 bases and J 5 bases; nucleotides not matched to a gene: 9. CDR3 residues: CASRPGTGMETQYF. DNA of the CDR3: TGCGCCAGCCGTCCCGGGACAGGGATGGAGACCCAGTACTTC.

This chain connects TRBV6-6 to TRBJ1-2; D is unresolved. The CDR3 length is 13 residues. From germline, CDR1 is MNHNY and CDR2 SVGAGI (reference sequence). V was cut by 5 bases and J by 0 bases, with 7 bases left in between. Written as DNA, the CDR3 is TGTGCCAGCAGTCCACAGACTAACTATGGCTACACCTTC. Its protein product is CASSPQTNYGYTF.

This clone was seen only once. The gene calls are TRBV10-1 and TRBJ2-5, with 13 bases fitting TRBD2. With V trimmed by 2 bases and J by 5 bases, 5 bases remained unmatched. Germline loops: CDR1 WNHNN, CDR2 SYGVQD (reference sequence). The CDR3 is 16 amino acids. The CDR3 protein is CASSEGLAGVVETQYF. The CDR3 region has the DNA TGCGCCAGCAGTGAGGGACTAGCGGGAGTGGTGGAGACCCAGTACTTC.

The chain recombines TRBV7-9 with TRBJ2-5; 7 nucleotides agree with TRBD1. The V gene end was trimmed by 8 bases and the J gene end by 7 bases; junction bases not matched to a gene: 16. The CDR3 runs 15 residues. CDR1 is SEHNR and CDR2 is FQNEAQ in the germline V gene (reference sequence). Here the CDR3 reads CASAVAYGQDWTQYF. The DNA for the CDR3 is TGTGCCAGCGCCGTTGCGTACGGACAGGACTGGACCCAGTACTTC.

V usage is TRBV4-3 and J usage is TRBJ2-1; D perhaps matches TRBD2 (5 bases). CDR3 length: 14 residues. V lost 6 bases to trimming and J lost 4 bases, with 13 bases between them. Germline CDR1 reads LGHNA; CDR2 reads YSLEER. The CDR3 coding sequence is TGCGCCAGCAGTGTGGCTAGAGGGTACAATGAGCAGTTCTTC. Encoded protein: CASSVARGYNEQFF.

The rearrangement joins TRBV4-1 to TRBJ2-7; TRBD1 matches at 10 bases. The V gene's germline CDR1 is MGHRA and CDR2 YSYEKL. V was pared by 4 bases and J by 4 bases, with 10 bases of the junction left unmatched. The CDR3 has 16 residues. The CDR3: CASSPNPGTGEYEQYF. CDR3 DNA: TGCGCCAGCAGCCCCAACCCCGGGACAGGGGAGTACGAGCAGTACTTC.

As to this clone: One junction end does not reproduce the germline sequence, and a read error may be involved. The chain joins TRBV11-3 to TRBJ1-6; D is ambiguous. The CDR3 totals 12 residues. Germline lookup yields CDR1 SGHNT and CDR2 YENEEA. The CDR3 spells CASSSDNSPLHF. The CDR3 nucleotides are TGTGCCAGCAGCTCCGATAATTCACCCCTCCACTTT.

V usage is TRBV4-2 and J usage is TRBJ1-2, with D maybe TRBD1 (6 bases). The CDR3 spans 16 residues. Per germline, CDR1 LGHNA and CDR2 YNFKEQ. V gave up 0 bases and J gave up 8 bases, with 19 bases separating them. The CDR3 loop reads CASSQDDGDVGAGYTF. CDR3 nucleotide sequence: TGTGCCAGCAGCCAAGATGATGGCGATGTGGGGGCGGGCTACACCTTC.

V usage is TRBV3-1 (or the pseudogene TRBV3-2) and J usage is TRBJ1-4, with D perhaps TRBD1 (6 bases). The CDR3 length is 17 residues. Germline V lookup: CDR1 LGHDT, CDR2 YNNKEL (reference sequence). Trimming stripped 0 bases from V and 7 bases from J, with 18 bases between. CDR3 sequence reads: CASSQDIRTGKAEKLFF. The CDR3 nucleotides read TGTGCCAGCAGCCAAGATATCAGAACAGGGAAAGCTGAAAAACTGTTTTTT.

The chain links TRBV11-3 to TRBJ1-6, with 10 bases aligning to TRBD1. J gave up 5 bases and V 5 bases, and 3 bases lay outside the gene matches. This CDR3 spans 15 amino acids. Germline assignment: CDR1 SGHNT and CDR2 YENEEA. CDR3 region: CASSKGQGDNSPLHF. The CDR3 DNA is TGTGCCAGCAGCAAAGGACAGGGGGATAATTCACCCCTCCACTTT.

The rearrangement joins TRBV4-1 to TRBJ2-3; D remains ambiguous. CDR3 length: 13 residues. The V and J ends lost 0 bases and 6 bases respectively, with 7 bases between them. Germline-derived CDR1 and CDR2 are MGHRA and YSYEKL. CDR3 region: CASSQEARDTQYF. As DNA, the CDR3 is TGCGCCAGCAGCCAAGAGGCGAGGGATACGCAGTATTTT.

The chain is built from TRBV28 and TRBJ2-2, with 7 bases that match TRBD2. After removal of 7 bases from V and 5 bases from J, the junction contained 4 bases not matched to a gene. The CDR3 runs 13 residues. Germline CDR1 MDHEN, CDR2 SYDVKM. The CDR3 nucleotides read TGTGCCAGCAACACCGGGGGGACCGGGGAGCTGTTTTTT. This sequence encodes CASNTGGTGELFF.

The chain joins TRBV15 to TRBJ1-4; a weak D match, TRBD1 (5 bases). This CDR3 contains 19 residues. CDR1 and CDR2 (germline): LNHNV, YYDKDF (reference sequence). V was trimmed by 0 bases and J by 0 bases, leaving 17 bases between them. The CDR3 DNA reads TGTGCCACCAGCAGAGATCGGCGACAGCCATATGCAACTAATGAAAAACTGTTTTTT. This encodes CATSRDRRQPYATNEKLFF.

This sequence joins TRBV18 and TRBJ1-6; 8 nucleotides agree with TRBD1. Germline CDR1 is KGHSH and CDR2 is LQKENI. Trimming cost V 5 bases and J 0 bases; bases outside gene matches: 9. This CDR3 has 18 amino acids. The CDR3 DNA reads TGTGCCAGCTCAGGAGGACAGGGAGTCAGCTCCTATAATTCACCCCTCCACTTT. This codes for CASSGGQGVSSYNSPLHF.

The rearrangement uses TRBV6-5 and TRBJ1-2; 7 bases are a match to TRBD1. Germline V lookup: CDR1 MNHEY, CDR2 SVGAGI. The junction had 1 base not matched to a gene; V was cut back by 0 bases and J by 6 bases. CDR3 size: 13 residues. The CDR3 spells CASSYSQGHGYTF. The CDR3 DNA is TGTGCCAGCAGTTACTCACAGGGGCATGGCTACACCTTC.

Here the CDR3 reads CATSDTRGGVSNQPQHF. The DNA for the CDR3 is TGTGCCACCAGTGACACACGGGGGGGCGTAAGCAATCAGCCCCAGCATTTT. The chain employs TRBV24-1 and TRBJ1-5, with a tentative D call TRBD1 (6 bases). V lost 4 bases, J lost 1 base, and 16 bases lay in between. This CDR3 region has 17 residues. The germline CDR1 and CDR2 sequences are KGHDR and SFDVKD.

Concerning this clone: The sample contains more than one DNA sequence encoding this CDR3. V is TRBV15 and J is TRBJ2-7; D is perhaps TRBD1 (5 bases). The length of the CDR3 is 13 residues. Germline lookup yields CDR1 LNHNV and CDR2 YYDKDF (reference sequence). The V gene lost 0 bases and the J gene lost 4 bases, with 7 bases spanning the gap. The CDR3 is CATSRDPGYEQYF. The CDR3 region has the DNA TGTGCCACCAGCAGAGATCCAGGGTACGAGCAGTACTTC. The whole variable domain, filled in from reference TRBV15 and TRBJ2-7, reads DAMVIQNPRYQVTQFGKPVTLSCSQTLNHNVMYWYQQKSSQAPKLLFHYYDKDFNNEADTPDNFQSRRPNTSFCFLDIRSPGLGDTAMYLCATSRDPGYEQYFGPGTRLTVT.

The V gene is TRBV28, the J gene TRBJ2-7; possibly TRBD1 for D (5 bases). CDR1 and CDR2 from the germline V gene are MDHEN and SYDVKM. The V end was cut by 4 bases, the J end by 3 bases, with 13 bases between. CDR3 length: 14 residues. Written as DNA, the CDR3 is TGTGCCAGCAGTTGGCAGGGTGGTAGCTACGAGCAGTACTTC. Its protein product is CASSWQGGSYEQYF.

This clone occurred a few times. The chain uses TRBV7-8 and TRBJ1-6; TRBD1 matches 11 bases. This CDR3 region has 15 residues. CDR1 is SGHVS, CDR2 FQNEAQ, per germline. V shed 5 bases, J shed 7 bases, and the junction held 4 bases outside the gene matches. CDR3 coding DNA: TGTGCCAGCAGCCCAGGACAGGGGGCGAATTCACCCCTCCACTTT. Translating gives CASSPGQGANSPLHF.

The gene calls are TRBV7-2 and TRBJ2-3; D unresolved. This CDR3 contains 15 residues. Germline assignment: CDR1 SGHTA and CDR2 FQGNSA. V was cut by 5 bases and J by 0 bases, with 12 bases left in between. The CDR3 here is CASSPGYVSTDTQYF. CDR3 nucleotide sequence: TGTGCCAGCAGCCCAGGATACGTAAGCACAGATACGCAGTATTTT. Full variable domain (missing parts from reference TRBV7-2 and TRBJ2-3): GAGVSQSPSNKVTEKGKDVELRCDPISGHTALYWYRQSLGQGLEFLIYFQGNSAPDKSGLPSDRFSAERTGGSVSTLTIQRTQQEDSAVYLCASSPGYVSTDTQYFGPGTRLTVL.